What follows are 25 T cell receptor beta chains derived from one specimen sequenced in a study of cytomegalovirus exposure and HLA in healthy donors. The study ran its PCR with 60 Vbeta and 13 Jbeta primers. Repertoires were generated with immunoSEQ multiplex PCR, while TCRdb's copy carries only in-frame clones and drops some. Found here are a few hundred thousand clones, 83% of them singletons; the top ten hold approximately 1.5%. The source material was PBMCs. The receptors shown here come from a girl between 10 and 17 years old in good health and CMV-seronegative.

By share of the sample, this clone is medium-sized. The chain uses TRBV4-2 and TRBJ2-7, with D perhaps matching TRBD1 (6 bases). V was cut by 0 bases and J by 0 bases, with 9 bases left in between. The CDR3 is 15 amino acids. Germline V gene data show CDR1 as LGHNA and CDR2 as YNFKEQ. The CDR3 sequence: CASSQEEGGSYEQYF. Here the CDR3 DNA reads TGTGCCAGCAGCCAAGAGGAAGGGGGCTCCTACGAGCAGTACTTC.

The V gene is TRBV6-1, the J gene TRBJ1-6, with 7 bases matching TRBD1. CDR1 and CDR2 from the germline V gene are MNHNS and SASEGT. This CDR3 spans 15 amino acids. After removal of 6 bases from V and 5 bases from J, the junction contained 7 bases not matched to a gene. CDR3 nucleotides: TGTGCCAGCAGCGAAATACAGGGGCATAATTCACCCCTCCACTTT. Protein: CASSEIQGHNSPLHF.

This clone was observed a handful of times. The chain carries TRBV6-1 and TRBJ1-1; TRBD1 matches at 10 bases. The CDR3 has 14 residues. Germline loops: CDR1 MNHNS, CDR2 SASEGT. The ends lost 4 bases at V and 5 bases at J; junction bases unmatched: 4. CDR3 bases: TGTGCCAGCAGTGTACCGGGACAGGGGACTGAAGCTTTCTTT. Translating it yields CASSVPGQGTEAFF.

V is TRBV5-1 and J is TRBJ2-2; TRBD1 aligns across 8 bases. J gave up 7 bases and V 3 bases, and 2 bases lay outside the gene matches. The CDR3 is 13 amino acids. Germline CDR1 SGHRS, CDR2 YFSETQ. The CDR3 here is CASSSTGVGELFF. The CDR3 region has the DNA TGCGCCAGCAGCTCGACAGGGGTCGGGGAGCTGTTTTTT. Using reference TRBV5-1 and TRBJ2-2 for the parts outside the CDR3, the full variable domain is KAGVTQTPRYLIKTRGQQVTLSCSPISGHRSVSWYQQTPGQGLQFLFEYFSETQRNKGNFPGRFSGRQFSNSRSEMNVSTLELGDSALYLCASSSTGVGELFFGEGSRLTVL.

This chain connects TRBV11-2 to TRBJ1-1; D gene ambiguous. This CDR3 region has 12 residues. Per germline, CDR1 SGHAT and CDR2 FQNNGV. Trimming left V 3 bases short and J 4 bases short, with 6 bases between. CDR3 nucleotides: TGTGCCAGCAGCTTGAGGCGCACTGAAGCTTTCTTT. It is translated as CASSLRRTEAFF.

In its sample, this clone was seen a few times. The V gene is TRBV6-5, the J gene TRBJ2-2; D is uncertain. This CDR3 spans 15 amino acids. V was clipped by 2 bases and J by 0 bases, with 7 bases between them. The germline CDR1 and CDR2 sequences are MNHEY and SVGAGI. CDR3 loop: CASSYRLANTGELFF. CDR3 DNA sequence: TGTGCCAGCAGTTACCGGCTAGCGAACACCGGGGAGCTGTTTTTT.

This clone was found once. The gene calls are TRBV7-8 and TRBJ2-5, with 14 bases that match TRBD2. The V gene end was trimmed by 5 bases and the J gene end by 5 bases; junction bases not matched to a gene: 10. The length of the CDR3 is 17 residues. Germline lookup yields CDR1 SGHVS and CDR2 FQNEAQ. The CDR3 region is CASSGLAGGPVRETQYF. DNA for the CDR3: TGTGCCAGCAGCGGACTAGCGGGGGGCCCAGTAAGGGAGACCCAGTACTTC.

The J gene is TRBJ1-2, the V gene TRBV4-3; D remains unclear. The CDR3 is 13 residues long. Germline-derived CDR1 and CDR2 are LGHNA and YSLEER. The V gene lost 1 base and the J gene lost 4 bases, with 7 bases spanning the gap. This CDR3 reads CASSQVSSYGYTF. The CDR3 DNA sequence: TGCGCCAGCAGCCAAGTATCTTCCTATGGCTACACCTTC.

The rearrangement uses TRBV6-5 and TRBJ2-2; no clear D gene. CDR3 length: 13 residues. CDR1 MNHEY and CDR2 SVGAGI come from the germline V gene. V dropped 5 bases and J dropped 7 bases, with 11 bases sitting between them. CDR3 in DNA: TGTGCCAGCAGTCTCCTCGAGGACGGGGAGCTGTTTTTT. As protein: CASSLLEDGELFF.

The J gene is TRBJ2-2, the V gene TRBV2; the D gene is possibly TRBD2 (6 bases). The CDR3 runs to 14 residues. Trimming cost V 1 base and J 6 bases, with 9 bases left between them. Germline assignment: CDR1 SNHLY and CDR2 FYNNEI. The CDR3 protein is CASSEVGGSGELFF. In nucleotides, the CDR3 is TGTGCCAGCAGTGAAGTGGGGGGTTCCGGGGAGCTGTTTTTT. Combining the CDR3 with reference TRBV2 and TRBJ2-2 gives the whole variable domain EPEVTQTPSHQVTQMGQEVILRCVPISNHLYFYWYRQILGQKVEFLVSFYNNEISEKSEIFDDQFSVERPDGSNFTLKIRSTKLEDSAMYFCASSEVGGSGELFFGEGSRLTVL.

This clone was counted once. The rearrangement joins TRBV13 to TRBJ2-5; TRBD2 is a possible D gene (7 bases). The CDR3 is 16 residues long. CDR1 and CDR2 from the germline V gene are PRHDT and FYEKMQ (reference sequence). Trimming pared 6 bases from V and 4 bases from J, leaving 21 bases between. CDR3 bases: TGTGCCAGCAGACAACTCAACGGGGGGCGGCGAGAGACCCAGTACTTC. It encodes CASRQLNGGRRETQYF.

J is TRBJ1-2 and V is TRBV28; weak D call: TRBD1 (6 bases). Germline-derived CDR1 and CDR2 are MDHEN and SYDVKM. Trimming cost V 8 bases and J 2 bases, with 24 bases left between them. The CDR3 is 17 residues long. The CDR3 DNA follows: TGTGCCAGCTCCAGCCCTCACGGCAGGGGCGTCAACTATGGCTACACCTTC. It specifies CASSSPHGRGVNYGYTF.

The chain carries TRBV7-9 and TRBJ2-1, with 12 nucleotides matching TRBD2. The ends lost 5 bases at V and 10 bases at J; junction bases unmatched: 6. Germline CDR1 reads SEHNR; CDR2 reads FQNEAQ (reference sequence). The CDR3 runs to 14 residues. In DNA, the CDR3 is TGTGCCAGCAGCCGGACTAGCGGGATGGGGGAGCAGTTCTTC. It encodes CASSRTSGMGEQFF.

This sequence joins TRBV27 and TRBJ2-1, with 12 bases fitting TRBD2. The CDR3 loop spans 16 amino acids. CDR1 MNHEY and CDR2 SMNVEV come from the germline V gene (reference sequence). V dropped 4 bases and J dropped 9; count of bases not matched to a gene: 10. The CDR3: CASSSVIRTSGVEQFF. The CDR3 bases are TGTGCCAGCAGTTCCGTGATAAGGACTAGCGGGGTTGAGCAGTTCTTC.

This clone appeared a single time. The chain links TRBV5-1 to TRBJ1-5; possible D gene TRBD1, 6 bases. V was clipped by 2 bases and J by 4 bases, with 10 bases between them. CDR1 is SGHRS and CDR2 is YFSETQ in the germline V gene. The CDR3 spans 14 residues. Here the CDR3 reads CASSFGQGNQPQHF. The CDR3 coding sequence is TGCGCCAGCAGCTTTGGGCAGGGGAATCAGCCCCAGCATTTT. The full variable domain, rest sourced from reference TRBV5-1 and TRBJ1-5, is KAGVTQTPRYLIKTRGQQVTLSCSPISGHRSVSWYQQTPGQGLQFLFEYFSETQRNKGNFPGRFSGRQFSNSRSEMNVSTLELGDSALYLCASSFGQGNQPQHFGDGTRLSIL.

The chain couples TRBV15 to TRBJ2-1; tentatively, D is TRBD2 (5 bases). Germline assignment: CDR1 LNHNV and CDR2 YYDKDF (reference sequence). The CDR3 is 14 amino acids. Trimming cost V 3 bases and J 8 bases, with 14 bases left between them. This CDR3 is CATSRPGLGDEQFF. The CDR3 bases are TGTGCCACCAGCAGGCCCGGACTTGGGGATGAGCAGTTCTTC.

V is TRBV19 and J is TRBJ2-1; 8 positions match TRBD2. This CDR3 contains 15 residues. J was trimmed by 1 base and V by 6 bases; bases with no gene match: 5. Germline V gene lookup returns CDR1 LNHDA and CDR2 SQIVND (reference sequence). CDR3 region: CASSTGLGSYNEQFF. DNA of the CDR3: TGTGCCAGTAGCACGGGACTAGGGTCCTACAATGAGCAGTTCTTC.

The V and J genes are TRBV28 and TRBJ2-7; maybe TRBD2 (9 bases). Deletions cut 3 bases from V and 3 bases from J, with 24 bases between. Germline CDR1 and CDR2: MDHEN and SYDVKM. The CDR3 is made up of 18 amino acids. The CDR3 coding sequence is TGTGCCAGCAGTTTCGGACAGGGAACGGCAGCGGGAGGCTACGAGCAGTACTTC. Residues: CASSFGQGTAAGGYEQYF. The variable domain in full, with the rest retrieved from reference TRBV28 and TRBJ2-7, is DVKVTQSSRYLVKRTGEKVFLECVQDMDHENMFWYRQDPGLGLRLIYFSYDVKMKEKGDIPEGYSVSREKKERFSLILESASTNQTSMYLCASSFGQGTAAGGYEQYFGPGTRLTVT.

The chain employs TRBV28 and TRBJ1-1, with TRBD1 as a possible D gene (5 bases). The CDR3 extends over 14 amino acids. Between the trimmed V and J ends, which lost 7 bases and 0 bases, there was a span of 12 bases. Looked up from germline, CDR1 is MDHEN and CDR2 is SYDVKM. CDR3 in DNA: TGTGCCAGCACCGTGGGGGGAGTGAACACTGAAGCTTTCTTT. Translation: CASTVGGVNTEAFF.

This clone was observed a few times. CDR3 DNA: TGTGCCAGCAGTAGGACAGGGTCCTACGAGCAGTACTTC. It yields the protein CASSRTGSYEQYF. The chain is built from TRBV6-1 and TRBJ2-7; 8 nucleotides match TRBD1. V lost 5 bases, J lost 1 base, and 1 base stayed unmatched. This CDR3 is 13 amino acids long. CDR1 is MNHNS and CDR2 is SASEGT in the germline V gene.

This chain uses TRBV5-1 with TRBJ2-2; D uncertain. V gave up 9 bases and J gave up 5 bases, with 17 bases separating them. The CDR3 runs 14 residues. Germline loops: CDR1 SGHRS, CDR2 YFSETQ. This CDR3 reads CATGDSLRTGELFF. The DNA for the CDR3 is TGCGCCACCGGTGATTCCTTGAGGACCGGGGAGCTGTTTTTT.

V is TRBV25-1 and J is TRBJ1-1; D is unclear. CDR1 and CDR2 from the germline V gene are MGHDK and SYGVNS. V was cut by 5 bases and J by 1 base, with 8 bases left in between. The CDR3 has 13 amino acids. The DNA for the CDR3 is TGTGCCAGCAGTTTCCACGGGAACACTGAAGCTTTCTTT. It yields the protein CASSFHGNTEAFF.

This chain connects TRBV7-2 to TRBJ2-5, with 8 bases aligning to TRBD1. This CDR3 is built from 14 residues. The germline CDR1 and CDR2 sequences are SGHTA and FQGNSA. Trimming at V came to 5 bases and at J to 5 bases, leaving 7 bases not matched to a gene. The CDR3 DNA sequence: TGTGCCAGCAGCATAGGCAGGGGGCGGGAGACCCAGTACTTC. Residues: CASSIGRGRETQYF.

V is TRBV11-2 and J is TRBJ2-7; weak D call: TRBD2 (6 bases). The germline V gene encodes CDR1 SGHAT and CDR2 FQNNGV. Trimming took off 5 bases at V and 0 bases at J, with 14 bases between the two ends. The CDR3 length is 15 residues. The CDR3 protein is CASSQTDGSSYEQYF. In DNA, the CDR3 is TGTGCCAGCAGCCAAACGGACGGGAGCTCCTACGAGCAGTACTTC.

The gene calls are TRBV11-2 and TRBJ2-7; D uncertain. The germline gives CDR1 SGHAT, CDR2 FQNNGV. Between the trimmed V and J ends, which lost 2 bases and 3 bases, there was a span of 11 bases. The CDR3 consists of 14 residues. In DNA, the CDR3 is TGTGCCAGCAGCTTAATCCTCCACAGCTACGAGCAGTACTTC. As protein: CASSLILHSYEQYF.